These 28 T cell receptor beta chains were all obtained from the same sample, sequenced in a study of neoadjuvant nivolumab and ipilimumab in lung cancer. Sequencing used immunoSEQ multiplex PCR; TCRdb keeps in-frame clones, though not all of them. The data contain around 20,000 clones, 79% of them seen just once; the ten biggest clones take up about 8.8%. The material sequenced was tumor tissue, taken after neoadjuvant nivolumab, alone or with ipilimumab, at or shortly before surgery. Receptors originate from an adult with non-small cell lung cancer.

The chain joins TRBV5-1 to TRBJ2-2, with TRBD1 identical over 7 bases. This CDR3 is built from 16 residues. Germline assignment: CDR1 SGHRS and CDR2 YFSETQ. V gave up 5 bases and J gave up 3 bases; unmatched junction bases: 10. DNA for the CDR3: TGCGCCAGCAGTCGGACAGGCGCTAGGGACACCGGGGAGCTGTTTTTT. Translation gives CASSRTGARDTGELFF.

Comment on this clone: The sample has other DNA sequences that encode this CDR3 too. V and J are TRBV18 and TRBJ2-5, with D possibly being TRBD2 (5 bases). CDR3 length equals 14 residues. The V and J ends lost 2 bases and 3 bases respectively, with 10 bases between them. CDR1 KGHSH and CDR2 LQKENI come from the germline V gene. CDR3 sequence (DNA): TGTGCCAGCTCACCAGGAGGAGGAGAAGAGACCCAGTACTTC. Encoded protein: CASSPGGGEETQYF.

The DNA of the CDR3 is TGCGCCAGCAGCTTACGGGCTAGCGGGGCCGGGGAGCTGTTTTTT. Its protein is CASSLRASGAGELFF. This chain joins TRBV5-1 and TRBJ2-2, with 9 bases aligning to TRBD2. The germline gives CDR1 SGHRS, CDR2 YFSETQ. With 2 bases clipped from V and 6 bases from J, the junction kept 5 bases outside the gene matches. CDR3 length: 15 amino acids.

The chain links TRBV5-6 to TRBJ2-3; D perhaps matches TRBD2 (6 bases). This CDR3 comprises 18 residues. Germline loops: CDR1 SGHDT, CDR2 YYEEEE. V was clipped by 8 bases and J by 1 base, with 26 bases between them. The CDR3 nucleotides read TGTGCCAGTTTGCTTGGCCGTCCGGGAGCCCGGGGCACAGATACGCAGTATTTT. This translates into CASLLGRPGARGTDTQYF.

V is TRBV19 and J is TRBJ1-6, with unresolved D. V was pared by 6 bases and J by 6 bases, with 15 bases between. The germline V gene encodes CDR1 LNHDA and CDR2 SQIVND (reference sequence). The CDR3 is 15 residues long. The CDR3 DNA reads TGTGCCAGTAGGCCTAACTACAGCCTTAATTCACCCCTCCACTTT. This gives the protein CASRPNYSLNSPLHF.

The chain combines TRBV18 with TRBJ1-6; D is ambiguous. V lost 4 bases to trimming and J lost 11 bases, with 12 bases between them. The CDR3 length is 13 residues. Germline CDR1 and CDR2: KGHSH and LQKENI. CDR3 sequence: CASSRSERTPLHF. As DNA, the CDR3 is TGTGCCAGCTCACGCTCCGAGAGAACACCCCTCCACTTT.

This sequence joins TRBV10-2 and TRBJ2-3, with 8 bases that match TRBD2. J gave up 1 base and V 7 bases, and 7 bases lay outside the gene matches. CDR1 and CDR2 from the germline V gene are WSHSY and SAAADI. The CDR3 runs 15 residues. The CDR3 DNA reads as TGCGCCAGCATGGAGCGGGGGCGTGGCACAGATACGCAGTATTTT. Amino acids: CASMERGRGTDTQYF.

The J gene is TRBJ2-1, the V gene TRBV29-1; unclear D gene. CDR1 and CDR2 from the germline V gene are SQVTM and ANQGSEA. V dropped 7 bases and J dropped 4 bases, with 14 bases sitting between them. CDR3 length: 13 residues. CDR3 protein: CSADGTKYNEQFF. The CDR3 DNA sequence: TGCAGCGCTGACGGTACGAAGTACAATGAGCAGTTCTTC.

The chain carries TRBV2 and TRBJ1-5; D remains unclear. This CDR3 is 13 amino acids long. Looked up from germline, CDR1 is SNHLY and CDR2 is FYNNEI. Trimming took off 5 bases at V and 7 bases at J, with 12 bases between the two ends. The CDR3 bases are TGTGCCAGCAGTCCCGATGGCCCGCAGCCCCAGCATTTT. It specifies CASSPDGPQPQHF.

The J gene is TRBJ1-1, the V gene TRBV5-1; D possibly corresponds to TRBD1 (6 bases). Germline values: CDR1 SGHRS, CDR2 YFSETQ. The CDR3 covers 14 residues. Trimming shortened V by 0 bases and J by 3 bases, and 9 bases separated the two germline ends. Written as DNA, the CDR3 is TGCGCCAGCAGCTTGGGAAGGGGGTACACTGAAGCTTTCTTT. It is translated as CASSLGRGYTEAFF.

The chain couples TRBV29-1 to TRBJ1-1, with 9 bases matching TRBD1. The length of the CDR3 is 12 residues. CDR1 and CDR2 (germline): SQVTM, ANQGSEA. Germline trimming cut 3 bases from V and 9 bases from J; bases unmatched to any gene: 5. The CDR3 coding sequence is TGCAGCGTTGATACAGGGGGCTTTCAAGCTTTCTTT. Amino acids: CSVDTGGFQAFF.

This rearrangement joins TRBV18 to TRBJ2-1, with D hard to call. This CDR3 spans 11 amino acids. Between the trimmed V and J ends, which lost 3 bases and 9 bases, there was a span of 6 bases. The germline V gene encodes CDR1 KGHSH and CDR2 LQKENI. CDR3 residues: CASSPAVEQFF. For the CDR3, the DNA is TGTGCCAGCTCACCCGCCGTTGAGCAGTTCTTC.

This clone has just a few counts. The chain couples TRBV18 to TRBJ2-3; possibly TRBD2 for D (5 bases). The CDR3 has 15 amino acids. V lost 2 bases and J 6 bases, leaving 15 bases between the germline ends. The V gene's germline CDR1 is KGHSH and CDR2 LQKENI. Here the CDR3 reads CASSPMMTGGDTQYF. The CDR3 DNA sequence: TGTGCCAGCTCACCAATGATGACTGGCGGGGATACGCAGTATTTT.

The chain recombines TRBV4-3 with TRBJ2-3, with a tentative D call TRBD2 (7 bases). The CDR3 runs 15 residues. V was clipped by 1 base and J by 3 bases, with 11 bases between them. In germline, CDR1 is LGHNA, CDR2 YSLEER. CDR3 nucleotide sequence: TGCGCCAGCAGCCAAGGGGGGGGGCAGACAGATACGCAGTATTTT. Translated: CASSQGGGQTDTQYF.

This clone counts as medium-sized. The chain is built from TRBV27 and TRBJ2-5; D might be TRBD2 (6 bases). Trimming cost V 0 bases and J 5 bases, with 13 bases left between them. Germline values: CDR1 MNHEY, CDR2 SMNVEV (reference sequence). The CDR3 is 15 residues long. The CDR3 sequence is CASSLSTGVGETQYF. The CDR3 DNA sequence: TGTGCCAGCAGTTTATCCACGGGAGTAGGTGAGACCCAGTACTTC.

The chain is built from TRBV21-1 and TRBJ2-5; the table names TRBD1, a call not compared with the DNA. TRBV21-1 corresponds to a pseudogene. CDR3 size: 14 residues. The CDR3 spells CATLHRGGQETQYF. CDR3 in DNA: TGTGCCACCCTTCACAGGGGGGGCCAAGAGACCCAGTACTTC.

This chain links TRBV5-1 with TRBJ2-6, with a possible D match to TRBD1 (5 bases). CDR1 is SGHRS, CDR2 YFSETQ, per germline. Between the trimmed V and J ends, which lost 4 bases and 1 base, there was a span of 6 bases. The CDR3 length is 14 residues. CDR3 sequence: CASSPGSGANVLTF. In nucleotides, the CDR3 is TGCGCCAGCAGCCCAGGGTCTGGGGCCAACGTCCTGACTTTC.

This clone is a singleton in its sample. Other DNA sequences in this specimen translate into the identical CDR3. This chain uses TRBV5-1 with TRBJ1-1, with no clear D. The ends were cut back, 0 bases at V and 5 bases at J, with 11 bases in the middle. This CDR3 is built from 14 residues. Germline CDR1 reads SGHRS; CDR2 reads YFSETQ. CDR3 bases: TGCGCCAGCAGCTTGGCGGCAGGAGGGACTGAAGCTTTCTTT. It translates to CASSLAAGGTEAFF. The whole variable domain, filled in from reference TRBV5-1 and TRBJ1-1, reads KAGVTQTPRYLIKTRGQQVTLSCSPISGHRSVSWYQQTPGQGLQFLFEYFSETQRNKGNFPGRFSGRQFSNSRSEMNVSTLELGDSALYLCASSLAAGGTEAFFGQGTRLTVV.

The chain uses TRBV11-2 and TRBJ2-7; D possibly corresponds to TRBD2 (6 bases). The CDR3 loop spans 16 amino acids. CDR1 is SGHAT, CDR2 FQNNGV, per germline. V lost 4 bases to trimming and J lost 2 bases, with 18 bases between them. The CDR3 sequence: CASSSGWRGGPYEQYF. The CDR3 coding sequence is TGTGCCAGCAGCTCGGGGTGGAGGGGCGGACCCTACGAGCAGTACTTC.

The chain recombines TRBV7-6 with TRBJ1-3; a possible D gene is TRBD1 (5 bases). V was cut by 4 bases and J by 4 bases, with 17 bases left in between. Germline CDR1 reads SGHVS; CDR2 reads FNYEAQ. This CDR3 has 16 amino acids. CDR3 nucleotide sequence: TGTGCCAGCAGCTCCATGGGGCAGGGTTCAGGAAACACCATATATTTT. Amino acid sequence: CASSSMGQGSGNTIYF.

The chain couples TRBV6-1 to TRBJ2-1; 12 bases line up with TRBD2. The V and J ends lost 8 bases and 4 bases, in that order; junction bases with no gene match: 6. This CDR3 has 15 residues. Germline CDR1 reads MNHNS; CDR2 reads SASEGT. CDR3 amino acids: CASAKGLAGYNEQFF. The CDR3 bases are TGTGCCAGCGCAAAAGGACTAGCGGGGTACAATGAGCAGTTCTTC.

The chain uses TRBV7-4 and TRBJ2-3; 10 positions match TRBD2. Germline assignment: CDR1 SGHVT and CDR2 SQSDAQ. V lost 5 bases and J lost 7; bases outside the gene matches: 6. The CDR3 has 14 amino acids. In DNA, the CDR3 is TGTGCCAGCAGCGAAACTAGCGGGGAGAATACGCAGTATTTT. Residues: CASSETSGENTQYF.

The V call is TRBV10-3, the J call TRBJ2-5; possible D gene TRBD2, 5 bases. This CDR3 is built from 12 residues. Germline V gene sequence: CDR1 ENHRY, CDR2 SYGVKD. Trimming removed 6 bases from V and 4 bases from J, with 9 bases in between. The CDR3 DNA reads as TGTGCCATCAGCGGGATGGGAGAGACCCAGTACTTC. Protein: CAISGMGETQYF.

The chain joins TRBV11-2 to TRBJ1-2; TRBD1 matches at 10 bases. V lost 5 bases and J lost 7; bases outside the gene matches: 7. There are 14 residues in the CDR3. Germline V gene lookup returns CDR1 SGHAT and CDR2 FQNNGV. CDR3 coding DNA: TGTGCCAGCAGCCCGCGACAGGGGGCTGGTGGCTACACCTTC. This translates into CASSPRQGAGGYTF.

The chain has TRBV7-9 and TRBJ2-7; D gene ambiguous. V was clipped by 1 base and J by 6 bases, with 7 bases between them. Germline-derived CDR1 and CDR2 are SEHNR and FQNEAQ (reference sequence). The CDR3 totals 12 residues. In DNA, the CDR3 is TGTGCCAGCAGCTTAGAAGTTGGCGAGCAGTACTTC. Translated, it gives CASSLEVGEQYF.

The chain has TRBV18 and TRBJ2-1; 8 nucleotides align to TRBD2. The CDR3 is 12 residues long. The germline V gene encodes CDR1 KGHSH and CDR2 LQKENI. Trimming cost V 2 bases and J 10 bases; bases outside gene matches: 1. The CDR3 DNA sequence: TGTGCCAGCTCACCAGCTAGCGGGGAGCAGTTCTTC. Protein product: CASSPASGEQFF.

To note about this clone: A read error may account for a junction end that differs from germline. The genes are TRBV4-3 and TRBJ1-1; D not certain. The CDR3 sequence is 15 residues long. Germline CDR1 LGHNA, CDR2 YSLEER. CDR3: CASSQVGMGNPEAFF. The CDR3 DNA sequence: TGCGCCAGCAGCCAAGTGGGAATGGGGAACCCTGAAGCTTTCTTT.

This chain connects TRBV5-1 to TRBJ2-7; 7 nucleotides match TRBD1. V trimming: 4 bases; J trimming: 1 base; junction bases outside the gene matches: 5. Germline-derived CDR1 and CDR2 are SGHRS and YFSETQ. The CDR3 sequence is 14 residues long. In nucleotides, the CDR3 is TGCGCCAGCAGCCCTGGACAGGTTTCCTACGAGCAGTACTTC. Translated: CASSPGQVSYEQYF.